The text below deals with one T cell receptor (beta chain). Original analysis: Amplification with reference gene primers provided the estimates of nucleated cell counts. TCRdb's table, derived via immunoSEQ multiplex PCR, lists solely in-frame clones and lacks some. For V, J and clone size, that table is used; D and trimming come from the DNA. The data contain over 110,000 clones, around 84% of them singletons. The data were taken from a study of blood T cell repertoires in COVID-19. Study information: Donors in the United States, Italy and Spain gave samples during acute or convalescent COVID-19.

The CDR3 runs to 13 residues. Between the trimmed V and J ends, which lost 8 bases and 7 bases, there was a span of 17 bases. The chain is built from TRBV12-3 or TRBV12-4 and TRBJ1-2; no reliable D call. Sequenced material: peripheral blood. This receptor was obtained from a man aged 55 to 70 with active or convalescent COVID-19. The CDR3 sequence is CASQRRRVGGYTF. Here the CDR3 DNA reads TGTGCCAGCCAAAGGCGGAGGGTTGGTGGCTACACCTTC.